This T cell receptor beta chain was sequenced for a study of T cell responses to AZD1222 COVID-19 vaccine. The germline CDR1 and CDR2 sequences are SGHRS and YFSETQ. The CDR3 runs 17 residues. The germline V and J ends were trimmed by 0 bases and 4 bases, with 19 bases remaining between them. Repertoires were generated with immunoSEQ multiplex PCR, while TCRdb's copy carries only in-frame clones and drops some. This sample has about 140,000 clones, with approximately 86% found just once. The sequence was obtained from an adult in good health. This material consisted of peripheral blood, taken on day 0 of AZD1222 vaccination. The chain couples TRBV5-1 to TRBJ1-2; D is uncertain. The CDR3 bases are TGCGCCAGCAGCTTGGAGCAGGTTCCCTCCACCAGCTATGGCTACACCTTC. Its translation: CASSLEQVPSTSYGYTF.